One sample yielded the 5 T cell receptor beta chains listed below, sequenced in a study of PD-L1 blockade in urothelial cancer. The sample's time point: pretreatment peripheral blood. The method was immunoSEQ multiplex PCR; TCRdb's version includes in-frame clones alone and lacks a portion of them. The table has roughly 50,000 clones, 85% to 90% seen once. Sequencing used PBMCs, obtained around atezolizumab (anti-PD-L1) treatment. Receptors were obtained from a man in his sixties or seventies with urothelial cancer.

V is TRBV4-2 and J is TRBJ2-3; TRBD1 might be the D (6 bases). Germline V gives CDR1 LGHNA, CDR2 YNFKEQ. The CDR3 sequence is 18 residues long. With 0 bases removed from V and 2 bases from J, the gap between germline ends came to 18 bases. CDR3 protein: CASSQDLLAGALTDTQYF. CDR3 bases: TGTGCCAGCAGCCAAGATCTGCTGGCAGGGGCGCTCACAGATACGCAGTATTTT.

The chain combines TRBV9 with TRBJ1-1; TRBD1 matches 9 bases. Germline V gene data show CDR1 as SGDLS and CDR2 as YYNGEE. Losses at the gene ends were 3 bases for V and 3 bases for J; bases not matched to a gene: 6. The CDR3 sequence is 15 residues long. CDR3 amino acids: CASSGRQGGYTEAFF. CDR3 DNA sequence: TGTGCCAGCAGCGGGAGACAGGGGGGTTACACTGAAGCTTTCTTT.

In nucleotides, the CDR3 is TGTGCCATCAGTGGCCAGCGGGATAATGAGCAGTTCTTC. Protein sequence: CAISGQRDNEQFF. The rearrangement links TRBV10-3 to TRBJ2-1; 7 positions match TRBD2. V was pared by 4 bases and J by 7 bases, with 4 bases of the junction left unmatched. CDR3 size: 13 residues. CDR1 is ENHRY and CDR2 is SYGVKD in the germline V gene.

The genes are TRBV6-5 and TRBJ1-1; tentative D call: TRBD1 (6 bases). CDR1 and CDR2 from the germline V gene are MNHEY and SVGAGI. V was pared by 2 bases and J by 4 bases, with 14 bases between. This CDR3 is 15 amino acids long. The CDR3 DNA sequence: TGTGCCAGCAGTTACCCGACAGGTTCTGGCACTGAAGCTTTCTTT. As protein: CASSYPTGSGTEAFF.

This chain joins TRBV18 and TRBJ2-1, with 14 nucleotides matching TRBD2. This CDR3 contains 17 residues. Germline lookup yields CDR1 KGHSH and CDR2 LQKENI. V gave up 3 bases and J gave up 2 bases; unmatched junction bases: 3. CDR3 loop: CASSPRLAGGPYNEQFF. As DNA, the CDR3 is TGTGCCAGCTCACCCCGACTAGCGGGAGGGCCCTACAATGAGCAGTTCTTC.